This record covers a single T cell receptor beta chain. Its binding antigen is unknown. No quality values exist for individual bases; no much larger clone is one base distant. The data belong to a study of yellow fever vaccine responses in identical twins (dated by TCRdb to the late 2010s). Turning to the overall study: In identical twins, the study followed T cell clones that responded to the vaccine with precision.

Libraries came from RT-PCR. Sequencing was performed on an Illumina HiSeq 2500. TCRdb reprocessed the public reads (quality trimming at Q25 with fastp, clone calling with MiXCR) and kept in-frame beta chains. All rows with the same CDR3 protein become a single entry with the most common DNA and genes. Present in this sample are approximately 17,000 distinct CDR3 sequences, around 70% of which were seen just once. The ten top clones hold 2.2% of the sample. The germline V end is reduced by 6 bases and the J end by 5 bases; junction bases left unmatched: 7. The CDR1 and CDR2 encoded by the germline V gene are KGHSH and LQKENI. The CDR3 runs 14 residues from the cysteine to the phenylalanine. Only the CDR3 portion is preserved as DNA: 42 bases, with reading frame beginning at the first base. Overall study results and their limits: The authors reported that the T cell response to vaccination in identical twins appeared partly convergent and partly personalized.

The source of this sequence is a woman under 30 who received the yellow fever vaccine. Donor details come from another sample of the same person, matched by shared clones. The sequenced sample was T cells from blood (PBMCs), unsorted or a sorted subset (not recorded which), obtained before or after yellow fever vaccination (not recorded which). The V and J genes are TRBV18 and TRBJ1-5; TRBD1 lines up with 7 middle nucleotides. The DNA sequence follows: TGTGCCAGCTCTCGCGGACAGGTTCATCAGCCCCAGCATTTT. Protein translation: CASSRGQVHQPQHF.